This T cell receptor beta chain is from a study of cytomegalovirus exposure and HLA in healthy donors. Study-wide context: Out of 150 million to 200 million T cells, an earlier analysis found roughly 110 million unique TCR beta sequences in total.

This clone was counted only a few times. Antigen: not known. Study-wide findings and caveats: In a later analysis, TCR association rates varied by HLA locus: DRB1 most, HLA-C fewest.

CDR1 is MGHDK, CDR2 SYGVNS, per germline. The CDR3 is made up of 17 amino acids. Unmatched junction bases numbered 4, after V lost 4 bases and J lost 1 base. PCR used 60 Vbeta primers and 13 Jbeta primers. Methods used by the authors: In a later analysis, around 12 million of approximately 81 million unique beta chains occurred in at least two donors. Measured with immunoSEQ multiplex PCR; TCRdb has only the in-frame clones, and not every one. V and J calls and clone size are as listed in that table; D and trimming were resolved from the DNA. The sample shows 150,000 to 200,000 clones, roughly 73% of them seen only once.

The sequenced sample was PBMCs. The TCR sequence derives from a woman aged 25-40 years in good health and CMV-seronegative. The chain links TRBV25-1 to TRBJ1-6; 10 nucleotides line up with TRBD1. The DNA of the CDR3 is TGTGCCAGCAGTGGACAGGGGGCGCGGTCCTATAATTCACCCCTCCACTTT. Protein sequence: CASSGQGARSYNSPLHF.